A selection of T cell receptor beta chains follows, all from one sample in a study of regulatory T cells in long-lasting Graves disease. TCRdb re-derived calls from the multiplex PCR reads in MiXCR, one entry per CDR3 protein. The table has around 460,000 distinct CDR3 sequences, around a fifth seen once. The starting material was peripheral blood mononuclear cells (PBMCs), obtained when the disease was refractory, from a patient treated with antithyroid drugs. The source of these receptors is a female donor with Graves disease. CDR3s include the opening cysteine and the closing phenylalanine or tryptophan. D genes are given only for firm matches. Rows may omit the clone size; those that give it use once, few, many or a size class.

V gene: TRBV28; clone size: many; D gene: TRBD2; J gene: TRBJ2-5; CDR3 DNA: TGTGCCAGCAGAGACCCGGGACTACCCCAAGAGACCCAGTACTTC; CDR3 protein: CASRDPGLPQETQYF
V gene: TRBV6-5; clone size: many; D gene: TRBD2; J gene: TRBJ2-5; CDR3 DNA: TGTGCCAGCAGTTACTCGATGACTAGCGGACCAGAGACCCAGTACTTC; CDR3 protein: CASSYSMTSGPETQYF
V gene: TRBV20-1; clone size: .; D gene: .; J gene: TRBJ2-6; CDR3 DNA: TGCAGTGCTAGACCCCCAGAACCGGCCAGCTCTGGGGCCAACGTCCTGACTTTC; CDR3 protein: CSARPPEPASSGANVLTF
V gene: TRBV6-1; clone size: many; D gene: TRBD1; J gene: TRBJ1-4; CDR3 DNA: TGTGCCAGCGGACAGGATCGCAGGGCGGCAACTAATGAAAAACTGTTTTTT; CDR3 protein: CASGQDRRAATNEKLFF
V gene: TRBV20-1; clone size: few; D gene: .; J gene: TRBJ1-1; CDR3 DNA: TGCAGCCAGATCCCCCCGGAAGCTAACACTGAAGCTTTCTTT; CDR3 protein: CSQIPPEANTEAFF
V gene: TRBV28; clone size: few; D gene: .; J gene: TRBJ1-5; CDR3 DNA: TGTGCCAGCAGTTTACACAGGATGTATAGGAGCAATCAGCCCCAGCATTTT; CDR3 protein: CASSLHRMYRSNQPQHF
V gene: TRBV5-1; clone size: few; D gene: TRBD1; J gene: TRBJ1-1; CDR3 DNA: TGCGCCAGCAGCTTGACGACAGGGGCTGCTGAAGCTTTCTTT; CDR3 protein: CASSLTTGAAEAFF
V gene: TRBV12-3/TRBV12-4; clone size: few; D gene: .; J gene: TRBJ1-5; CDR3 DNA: TGTGCCAGCAGGCGGACGGTAGATAGCAATCAGCCCCAGCATTTT; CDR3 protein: CASRRTVDSNQPQHF
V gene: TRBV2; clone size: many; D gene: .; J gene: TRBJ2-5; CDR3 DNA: TGTGCCAGCAAAACAGGGAAGGAGGAGACCCAGTACTTC; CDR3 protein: CASKTGKEETQYF
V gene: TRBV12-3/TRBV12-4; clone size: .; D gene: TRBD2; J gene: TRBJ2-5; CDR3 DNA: TGTGCCAGCAGAACTAGCGGTACGGAGACCCAGTACTTC; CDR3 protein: CASRTSGTETQYF
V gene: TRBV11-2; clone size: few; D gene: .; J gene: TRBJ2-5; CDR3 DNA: TGTGCCAGCAGCTTGGGTCGAGGGAAAGAGACCCAGTACTTC; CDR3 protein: CASSLGRGKETQYF
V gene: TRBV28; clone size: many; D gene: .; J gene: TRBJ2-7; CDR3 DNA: TGTGCCAGCAGGGAGGGACACCATCCCTACGAGCAGTACTTC; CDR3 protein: CASREGHHPYEQYF
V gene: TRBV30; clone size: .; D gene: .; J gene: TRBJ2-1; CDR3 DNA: TGTGCCTGCCTAAAGGGGGTCTCCTACAATGAGCAGTTCTTC; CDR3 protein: CACLKGVSYNEQFF
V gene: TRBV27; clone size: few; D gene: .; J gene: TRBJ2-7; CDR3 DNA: TGTGCCAGCAGTTTGACAGCGGACTTTAGCTCCTACGAGCAGTACTTC; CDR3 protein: CASSLTADFSSYEQYF
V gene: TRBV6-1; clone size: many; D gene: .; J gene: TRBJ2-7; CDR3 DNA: TGTGCCAGCCACGGCGAGGCGGAGTACTTC; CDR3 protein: CASHGEAEYF
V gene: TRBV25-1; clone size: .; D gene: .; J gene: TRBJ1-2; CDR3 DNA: TGTGCCAGCAGTGACAGAATCGCCGTCTATGGCTACACCTTC; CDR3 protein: CASSDRIAVYGYTF
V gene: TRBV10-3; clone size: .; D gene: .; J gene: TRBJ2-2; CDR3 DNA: TGTGCCATCAGAGGCAGCACCGGGGAGCTGTTTTTT; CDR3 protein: CAIRGSTGELFF
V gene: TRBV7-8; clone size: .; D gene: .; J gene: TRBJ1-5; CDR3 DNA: TGTGCCAGCAGCCGTTATGTCGTGGATGGCAATCAGCCCCAGCATTTT; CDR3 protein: CASSRYVVDGNQPQHF
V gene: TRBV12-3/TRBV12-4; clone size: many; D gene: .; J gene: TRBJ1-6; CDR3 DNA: TGTGCCAGCAGTGCAACAGGAGAGGGTTCACCCCTCCACTTT; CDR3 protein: CASSATGEGSPLHF
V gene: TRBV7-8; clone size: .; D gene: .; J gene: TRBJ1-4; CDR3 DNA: TGTGCCAGCAGCTTAGCCGGTAATAATGAAAAACTGTTTTTT; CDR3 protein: CASSLAGNNEKLFF
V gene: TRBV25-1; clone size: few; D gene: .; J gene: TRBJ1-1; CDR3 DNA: TGTGCCAGCAGTGATAATAACAGGGCGGACACTGAAGCTTTCTTT; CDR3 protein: CASSDNNRADTEAFF
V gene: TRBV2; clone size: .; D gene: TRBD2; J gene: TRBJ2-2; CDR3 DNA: TGTGCCAGCAGAGCTAGCGGGGGGGTTGGTACCGGGGAGCTGTTTTTT; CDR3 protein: CASRASGGVGTGELFF
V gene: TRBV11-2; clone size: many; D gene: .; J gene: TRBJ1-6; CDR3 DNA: TGTGCCAGCAGCAGCCGTAGGGGCTCACCCCTCCACTTT; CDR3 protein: CASSSRRGSPLHF
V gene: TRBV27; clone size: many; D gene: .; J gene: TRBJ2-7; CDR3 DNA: TGTGCCAGCTCAAGTAATGGCAACGAGCAGTACTTC; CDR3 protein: CASSSNGNEQYF
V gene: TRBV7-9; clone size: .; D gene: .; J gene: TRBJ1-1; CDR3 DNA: TGTGCCAGCAGCTTAGGCGCAGGGATACTTGGGGACACTGAAGCTTTCTTT; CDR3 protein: CASSLGAGILGDTEAFF
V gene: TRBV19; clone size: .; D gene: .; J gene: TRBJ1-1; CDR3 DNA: TGTGCCAGTAGTATGTTTCGTGAGCGGACTGAAGCTTTCTTT; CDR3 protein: CASSMFRERTEAFF
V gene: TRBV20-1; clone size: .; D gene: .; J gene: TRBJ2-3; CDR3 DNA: TGCAGTGCTACCCGTCCTAGCGGCACAGATACGCAGTATTTT; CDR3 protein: CSATRPSGTDTQYF
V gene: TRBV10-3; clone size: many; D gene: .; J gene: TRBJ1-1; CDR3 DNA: TGTGCCATCAGTGAGGTCGGCCGAGCTTTCTTT; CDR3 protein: CAISEVGRAFF
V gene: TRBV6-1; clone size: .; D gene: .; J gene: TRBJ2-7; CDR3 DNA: TGTGCCAGCAGCCGGGACCCGTCGAGCTCCTACGAGCAGTACTTC; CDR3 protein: CASSRDPSSSYEQYF
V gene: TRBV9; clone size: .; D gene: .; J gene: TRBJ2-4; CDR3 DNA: TGTGCCAGCAGCCCCCCCGGGGGCTTCGGCATTCAGTACTTC; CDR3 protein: CASSPPGGFGIQYF
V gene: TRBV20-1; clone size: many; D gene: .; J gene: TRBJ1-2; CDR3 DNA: TGCAGTGGGGGGTCTGATGGCTACACCTTC; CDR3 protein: CSGGSDGYTF
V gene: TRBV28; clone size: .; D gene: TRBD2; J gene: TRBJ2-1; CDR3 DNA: TGTGCCGGGGAGGGGAAGCGGGCCTCCTACAATGAGCAGTTCTTC; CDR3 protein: CAGEGKRASYNEQFF
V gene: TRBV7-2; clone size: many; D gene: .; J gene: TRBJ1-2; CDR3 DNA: TGTGCCAGCAGCTTAGGGGGGGACACATTCTATGGCTACACCTTC; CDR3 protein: CASSLGGDTFYGYTF
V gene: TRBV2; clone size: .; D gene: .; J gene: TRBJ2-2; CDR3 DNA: TGTGCCAGCATGTCACGGGCAAATATACCGAACACCGGGGAGCTGTTTTTT; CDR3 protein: CASMSRANIPNTGELFF
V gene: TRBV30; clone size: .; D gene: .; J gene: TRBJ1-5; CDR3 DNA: TGTGCCTGGAGTGCCTCCGGGACCCTCAACAGACAGCCCCAGCATTTT; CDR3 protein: CAWSASGTLNRQPQHF
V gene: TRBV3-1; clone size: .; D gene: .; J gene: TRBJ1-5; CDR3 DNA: TGTGCCAGCAGCCAAGATGCGGCAGGAAATCAGCCCCAGCATTTT; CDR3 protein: CASSQDAAGNQPQHF
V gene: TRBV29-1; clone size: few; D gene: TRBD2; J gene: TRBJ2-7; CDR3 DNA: TGCAGCGTTGAGGGAGGGGTCTTC; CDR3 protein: CSVEGGVF
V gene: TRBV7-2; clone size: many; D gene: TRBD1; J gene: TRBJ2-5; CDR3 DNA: TGTGCCAGCAGCTCATGGACAGGGGGCGTGGGAGAGACCCAGTACTTC; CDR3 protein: CASSSWTGGVGETQYF
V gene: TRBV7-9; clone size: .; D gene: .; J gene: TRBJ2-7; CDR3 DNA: TGTGCCAGCAGCCCTCGGCGGGGGCCCTACGAGCAGTACTTC; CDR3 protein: CASSPRRGPYEQYF
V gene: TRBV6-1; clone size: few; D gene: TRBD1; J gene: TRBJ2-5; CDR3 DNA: TGTGCCAGCAGCGACAGGGGTGTGGGGACCCAGTACTTC; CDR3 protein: CASSDRGVGTQYF
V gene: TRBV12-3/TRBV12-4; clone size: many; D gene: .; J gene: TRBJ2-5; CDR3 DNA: TGTGCCAGCAGTTTACTTGGAGGACTCCAAGAGACCCAGTACTTC; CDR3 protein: CASSLLGGLQETQYF
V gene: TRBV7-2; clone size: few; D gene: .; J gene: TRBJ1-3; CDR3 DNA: TGTGCCAGCAGCTTGCCGCCAGGTGACACCATATATTTT; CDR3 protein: CASSLPPGDTIYF
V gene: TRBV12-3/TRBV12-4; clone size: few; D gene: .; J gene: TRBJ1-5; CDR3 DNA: TGTGCCAGCAGCCCGGGACACATGAGCAATCAGCCCCAGCATTTT; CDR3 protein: CASSPGHMSNQPQHF
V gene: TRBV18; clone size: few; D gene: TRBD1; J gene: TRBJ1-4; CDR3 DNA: TGTGCCAGCTCTCCCGGGACAGACGGAAAACTGTTTTTT; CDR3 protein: CASSPGTDGKLFF
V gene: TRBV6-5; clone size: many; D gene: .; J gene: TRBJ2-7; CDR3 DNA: TGTGCCAGCAGTTTGCTCAGCGACGAGCAGTACTTC; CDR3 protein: CASSLLSDEQYF
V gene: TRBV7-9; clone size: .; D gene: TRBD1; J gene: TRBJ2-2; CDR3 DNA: TGTGCCAGCAGCACGTCGACAGGGTGGGACGACACCGGGGAGCTGTTTTTT; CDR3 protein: CASSTSTGWDDTGELFF
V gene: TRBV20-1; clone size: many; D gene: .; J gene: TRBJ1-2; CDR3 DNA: TGCAGTGCTAGTCCAGGGAACTATGGCTACACCTTC; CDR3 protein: CSASPGNYGYTF
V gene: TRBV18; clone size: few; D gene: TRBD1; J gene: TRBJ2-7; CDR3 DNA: TGTGCCAGCTCACCAGGACAGGGGAGTCCCGAGCAGTACTTC; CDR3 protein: CASSPGQGSPEQYF
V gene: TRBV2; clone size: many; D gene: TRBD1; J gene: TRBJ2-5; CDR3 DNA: TGTGCCAGCAGTGGCAACAGGGGGCGCGTCCCTAAAGAGACCCAGTACTTC; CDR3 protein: CASSGNRGRVPKETQYF
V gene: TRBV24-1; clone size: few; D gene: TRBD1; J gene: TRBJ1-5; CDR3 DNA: TGTGCCACCAGTGATTCCGCCCAGGGGGCCGGCCAGCCCCAGCATTTT; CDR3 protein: CATSDSAQGAGQPQHF
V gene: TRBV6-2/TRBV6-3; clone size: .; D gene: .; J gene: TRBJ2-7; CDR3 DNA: TGTGCCAGCAGTTACGCCGACGAGCAGTACTTC; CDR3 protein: CASSYADEQYF
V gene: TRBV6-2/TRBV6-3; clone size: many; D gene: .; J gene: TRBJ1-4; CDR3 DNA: TGTGCCAGCAGTTCGGGGGGTATGGACGATGAAAAACTGTTTTTT; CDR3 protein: CASSSGGMDDEKLFF
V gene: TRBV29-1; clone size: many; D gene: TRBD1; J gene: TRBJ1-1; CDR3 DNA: TGCAGCGTTGGACAGGGGGACACTGAAGCTTTCTTT; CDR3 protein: CSVGQGDTEAFF
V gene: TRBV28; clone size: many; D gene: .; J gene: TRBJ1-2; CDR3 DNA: TGTGCCAGCACCTGGGGCAAACTCCAATCCCGGAGCTATGGCTACACCTTC; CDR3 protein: CASTWGKLQSRSYGYTF
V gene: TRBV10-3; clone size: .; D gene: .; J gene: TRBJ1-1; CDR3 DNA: TGTGCCAGCAGCCATGTACAGGGATACACTGAAGCTTTCTTT; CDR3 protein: CASSHVQGYTEAFF
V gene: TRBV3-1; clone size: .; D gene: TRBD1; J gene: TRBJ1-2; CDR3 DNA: TGTGCCAGCAGCCAAGGGACAGGGGGCACGTACTATGGCTACACCTTC; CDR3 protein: CASSQGTGGTYYGYTF
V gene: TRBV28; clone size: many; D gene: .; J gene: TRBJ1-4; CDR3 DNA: TGTGCCAGCAGTGAATTTAATGAAAAACTGTTTTTT; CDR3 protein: CASSEFNEKLFF
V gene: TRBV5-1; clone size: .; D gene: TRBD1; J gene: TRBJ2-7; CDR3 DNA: TGCGCCAGCAGCTTGGCCACCGGACAGGCCTTGGAGCAGTACTTC; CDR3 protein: CASSLATGQALEQYF
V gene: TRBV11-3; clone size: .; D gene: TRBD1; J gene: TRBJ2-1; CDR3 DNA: TGTGCCAGCAGCTCGGGACAGGGTAACTACAATGAGCAGTTCTTC; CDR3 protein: CASSSGQGNYNEQFF